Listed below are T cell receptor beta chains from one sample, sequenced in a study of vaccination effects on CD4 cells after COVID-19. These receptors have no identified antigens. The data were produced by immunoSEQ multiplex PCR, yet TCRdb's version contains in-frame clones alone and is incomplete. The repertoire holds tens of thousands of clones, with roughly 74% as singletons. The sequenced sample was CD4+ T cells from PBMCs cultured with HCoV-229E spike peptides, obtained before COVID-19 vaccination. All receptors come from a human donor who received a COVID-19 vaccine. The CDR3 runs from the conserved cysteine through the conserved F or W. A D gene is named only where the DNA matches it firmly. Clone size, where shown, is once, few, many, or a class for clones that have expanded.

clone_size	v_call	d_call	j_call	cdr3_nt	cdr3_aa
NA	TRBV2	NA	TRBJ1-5	TGTGCCAGCAGATCTCAGGGGAGCAATCAGCCCCAGCATTTT	CASRSQGSNQPQHF
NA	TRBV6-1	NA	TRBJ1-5	TGTGCCAGCAGACGCCCCGGGGTGGGGAATCAGCCCCAGCATTTT	CASRRPGVGNQPQHF
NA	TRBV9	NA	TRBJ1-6	TGTGCCAGCAGCGTAGGTATAGGGAACGGGAGGACACCCCTCCACTTT	CASSVGIGNGRTPLHF
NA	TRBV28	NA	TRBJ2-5	TGTGCCAGCATGACTCCAATTCCCCAGGAGACCCAGTACTTC	CASMTPIPQETQYF
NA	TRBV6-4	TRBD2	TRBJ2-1	TGTGCCAGCAGTGACGATCCTAGCGGGAACTCCTACAATGAGCAGTTCTTC	CASSDDPSGNSYNEQFF
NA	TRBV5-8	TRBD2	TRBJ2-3	TGTGCCAGTCCCGCGGGACTAGCGGAAAGCACAGATACGCAGTATTTT	CASPAGLAESTDTQYF
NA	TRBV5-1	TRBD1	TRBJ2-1	TGCGCCAGCAGCTTGGACCCCGGACAGGGGTTTCACGAGCAGTTCTTC	CASSLDPGQGFHEQFF
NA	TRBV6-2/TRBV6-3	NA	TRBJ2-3	TGTGCCAGCAGTCGCGCATCAGGGGGCACAGATACGCAGTATTTT	CASSRASGGTDTQYF
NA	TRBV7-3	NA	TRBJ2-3	TGTGCCAGCAGCTTACAGGGAGGAGCAAGGGGTAGGGCTACGCAGTATTTT	CASSLQGGARGRATQYF
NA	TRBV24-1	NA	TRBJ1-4	TGTGCCACCAGTGCGCCGGGGGATAATGAAAAACTGTTTTTT	CATSAPGDNEKLFF
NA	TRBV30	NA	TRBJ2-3	TGTGCCTGGAGTGTCCCAGATACGCAGTATTTT	CAWSVPDTQYF
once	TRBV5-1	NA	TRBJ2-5	TGCGCCAGCAGTAGAAGGGGAGCCCTTCACCAAGAGACCCAGTACTTC	CASSRRGALHQETQYF
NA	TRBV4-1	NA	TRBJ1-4	TGCGCCAGCAGCCAAGAGGTTGTGGAGGGTGCGACTAATGAAAAACTGTTTTTT	CASSQEVVEGATNEKLFF
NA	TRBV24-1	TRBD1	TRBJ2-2	TGTGCCACCAGTGCGCCTGCAGGGGGCGGGGAGCTGTTTTTT	CATSAPAGGGELFF
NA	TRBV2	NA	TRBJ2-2	TGTGCCAGCAGTGAAGTAAGGGTAATGACCGGGGAGCTGTTTTTT	CASSEVRVMTGELFF
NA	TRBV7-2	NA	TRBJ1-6	TGTGCCAGCAGCTCCGTGATAAATTCACCCCTCCACTTT	CASSSVINSPLHF
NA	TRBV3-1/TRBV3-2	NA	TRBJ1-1	TGTGCCAGCAGCCAAGACCCCTGGGGCACTGAAGCTTTCTTT	CASSQDPWGTEAFF
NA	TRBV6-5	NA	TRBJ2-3	TGTGCCCCGGGACCCCGCACAGATACGCAGTATTTT	CAPGPRTDTQYF
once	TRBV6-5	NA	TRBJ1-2	TGTGCCAGCAGCGATACGAGGAGGGGGATCTATGGCTACACCTTC	CASSDTRRGIYGYTF
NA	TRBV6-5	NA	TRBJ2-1	TGTGCCAGCAGTGACTCAGGGTCCTGGAGGAATGAGCAGTTCTTC	CASSDSGSWRNEQFF
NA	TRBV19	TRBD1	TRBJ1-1	TGTGCCAGTAGAACAGGGGGCTTGGGGAACACTGAAGCTTTCTTT	CASRTGGLGNTEAFF
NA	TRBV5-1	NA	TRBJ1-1	TGCGCCAGCAGCTTGGAACCGGGGGCCCACACTGAAGCTTTCTTT	CASSLEPGAHTEAFF